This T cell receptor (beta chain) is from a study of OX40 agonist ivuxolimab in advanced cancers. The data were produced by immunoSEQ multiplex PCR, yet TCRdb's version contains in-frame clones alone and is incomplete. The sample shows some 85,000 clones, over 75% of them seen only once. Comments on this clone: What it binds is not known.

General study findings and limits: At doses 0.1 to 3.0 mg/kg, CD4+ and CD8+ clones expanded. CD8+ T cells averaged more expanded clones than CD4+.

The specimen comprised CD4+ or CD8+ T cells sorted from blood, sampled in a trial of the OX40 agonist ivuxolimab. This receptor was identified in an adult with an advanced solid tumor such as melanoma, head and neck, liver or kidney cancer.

The CDR3 sequence: CASGEYETQYF. The CDR3, as DNA: TGTGCCAGTGGGGAGTATGAGACCCAGTACTTC. The chain is built from TRBV2 and TRBJ2-5, with D possibly being TRBD2 (5 bases). CDR1 SNHLY and CDR2 FYNNEI come from the germline V gene. This CDR3 is built from 11 residues. V was trimmed by 9 bases and J by 5 bases, leaving 10 bases between them. The full variable domain, with the rest looked up from reference TRBV2 and TRBJ2-5, is EPEVTQTPSHQVTQMGQEVILRCVPISNHLYFYWYRQILGQKVEFLVSFYNNEISEKSEIFDDQFSVERPDGSNFTLKIRSTKLEDSAMYFCASGEYETQYFGPGTRLLVL.